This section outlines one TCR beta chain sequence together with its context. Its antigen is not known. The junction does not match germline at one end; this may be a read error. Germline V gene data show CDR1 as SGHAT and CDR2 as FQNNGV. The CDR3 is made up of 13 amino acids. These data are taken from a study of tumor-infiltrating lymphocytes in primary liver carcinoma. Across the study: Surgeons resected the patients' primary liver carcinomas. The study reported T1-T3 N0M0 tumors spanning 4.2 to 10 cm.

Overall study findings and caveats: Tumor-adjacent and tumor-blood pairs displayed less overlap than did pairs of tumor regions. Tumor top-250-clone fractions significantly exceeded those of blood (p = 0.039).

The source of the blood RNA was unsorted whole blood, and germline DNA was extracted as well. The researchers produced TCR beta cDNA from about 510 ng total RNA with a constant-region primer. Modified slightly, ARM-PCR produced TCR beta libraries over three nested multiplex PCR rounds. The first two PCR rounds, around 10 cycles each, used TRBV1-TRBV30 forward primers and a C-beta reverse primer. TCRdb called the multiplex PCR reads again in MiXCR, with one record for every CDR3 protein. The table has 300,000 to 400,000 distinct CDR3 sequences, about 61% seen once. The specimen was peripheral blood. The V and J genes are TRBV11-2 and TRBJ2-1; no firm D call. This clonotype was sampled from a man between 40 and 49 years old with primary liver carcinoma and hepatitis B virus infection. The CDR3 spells CTSRHPRLREQFF. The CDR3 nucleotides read TGTACCAGCAGGCACCCCCGACTCAGGGAGCAGTTCTTC.